These 20 T cell receptor beta chains were all obtained from the same sample, sequenced in a study of T-cell memory formation after mild COVID-19. MiXCR, applied by TCRdb to the 5' RACE reads, yields one record per CDR3 protein. The sample lists roughly 510,000 distinct CDR3 sequences, approximately 15% occurring once. The sample comprised PBMCs or a T cell subset sorted from them (not recorded which). These receptors originate from an adult woman who had mild COVID-19 (a few samples of this study predate the infection). Cell type and time point are not known.

The genes are TRBV18 and TRBJ1-1; D is ambiguous. This CDR3 has 17 amino acids. The germline gives CDR1 KGHSH, CDR2 LQKENI. With 8 bases removed from V and 0 bases from J, the gap between germline ends came to 22 bases. CDR3 DNA sequence: TGTGCCAGCCTAACCGACCGAGAAGGGAGGATGAACACTGAAGCTTTCTTT. It yields the protein CASLTDREGRMNTEAFF.

This clonotype has only a few counts. The chain joins TRBV29-1 to TRBJ2-1, with 7 bases matching TRBD2. Trimming cost V 3 bases and J 10 bases; bases outside gene matches: 9. In germline, CDR1 is SQVTM, CDR2 ANQGSEA. CDR3 length equals 13 residues. The CDR3 DNA sequence: TGCAGCGTTGAGGCTAGCGGAAGCTCAGAGCAGTTCTTC. It encodes CSVEASGSSEQFF.

This clonotype was seen a few times. This chain links TRBV5-1 with TRBJ1-1; possibly TRBD1 for D (6 bases). Between the trimmed V and J ends, which lost 4 bases and 7 bases, there was a span of 17 bases. Germline CDR1 is SGHRS and CDR2 is YFSETQ. CDR3 size: 14 residues. In DNA, the CDR3 is TGCGCCAGCAGCCTCGGGGGGCAGAGTAGTGAAGCTTTCTTT. Encoded protein: CASSLGGQSSEAFF.

The chain combines TRBV19 with TRBJ2-3; 7 positions match TRBD2. This CDR3 is built from 20 residues. Germline lookup yields CDR1 LNHDA and CDR2 SQIVND (reference sequence). V shed 4 bases and J 3 bases; nucleotides not matched to a gene: 22. The DNA for the CDR3 is TGTGCCAGTAGTAGCGATTCCAAAGGACTAGGTCGGAGGAGGACAGATACGCAGTATTTT. The encoded protein is CASSSDSKGLGRRRTDTQYF.

The CDR3 DNA follows: TGTGCCACCAGCAGAGCCGTGGTTTCCGAGCAGTACTTC. Amino acid sequence: CATSRAVVSEQYF. The chain is built from TRBV15 and TRBJ2-7, with D uncertain. Deletions cut 1 base from V and 6 bases from J, with 10 bases between. Germline CDR1 LNHNV, CDR2 YYDKDF (reference sequence). The CDR3 has 13 amino acids.

V gene TRBV5-4 combines with J gene TRBJ2-1; 7 bases are a match to TRBD1. This CDR3 is 15 amino acids long. Per the germline V gene, CDR1 is SGHNT and CDR2 is YYREEE (reference sequence). After removal of 2 bases from V and 9 bases from J, the junction contained 11 bases not matched to a gene. The CDR3 DNA follows: TGTGCCAGCAGCTTAGGTAACAGGGGTTGGGGTGAGCAGTTCTTC. Translation: CASSLGNRGWGEQFF. The full variable domain, its missing parts supplied by reference TRBV5-4 and TRBJ2-1, is ETGVTQSPTHLIKTRGQQVTLRCSSQSGHNTVSWYQQALGQGPQFIFQYYREEENGRGNFPPRFSGLQFPNYSSELNVNALELDDSALYLCASSLGNRGWGEQFFGPGTRLTVL.

Only a few counts were recorded for this clonotype. V is TRBV7-9 and J is TRBJ2-7; TRBD1 is a possible D gene (5 bases). The length of the CDR3 is 15 residues. V was trimmed by 0 bases and J by 3 bases, leaving 12 bases between them. In germline, CDR1 is SEHNR, CDR2 FQNEAQ (reference sequence). The CDR3 loop is CASSLAAGRSYEQYF. In DNA form, the CDR3 reads TGTGCCAGCAGCTTAGCCGCAGGGCGAAGCTACGAGCAGTACTTC.

In its sample, this clonotype was seen a few times. V is TRBV12-3 or TRBV12-4 and J is TRBJ1-5; D unclear. This CDR3 spans 13 amino acids. Trimming left V 5 bases short and J 6 bases short, with 11 bases between. For the CDR3, the DNA is TGTGCCAGCAGTGAGGAAGTAGTTCAGCCCCAGCATTTT. This gives the protein CASSEEVVQPQHF.

This clonotype appeared a single time. The chain joins TRBV7-9 to TRBJ1-2; tentative D call: TRBD1 (5 bases). The germline gives CDR1 SEHNR, CDR2 FQNEAQ (reference sequence). The CDR3 is made up of 13 amino acids. V was trimmed by 5 bases and J by 9 bases, leaving 16 bases between them. CDR3 loop: CASSPGEGLSYTF. The CDR3 DNA follows: TGTGCCAGCAGCCCCGGGGAGGGACTGAGCTACACCTTC.

The chain couples TRBV13 to TRBJ2-7; D is perhaps TRBD2 (6 bases). CDR1 and CDR2 from the germline V gene are PRHDT and FYEKMQ (reference sequence). This CDR3 region has 14 residues. V was pared by 1 base and J by 5 bases, with 12 bases between. The CDR3 DNA sequence: TGTGCCAGCAGCTTAGCGGGAGTGGTCCACGAGCAGTACTTC. This gives the protein CASSLAGVVHEQYF.

This sequence joins TRBV4-2 and TRBJ2-5; TRBD2 matches at 8 bases. The CDR3 is made up of 16 amino acids. The trim removed 1 base at V and 5 bases at J, leaving 9 bases unmatched. Germline V lookup: CDR1 LGHNA, CDR2 YNFKEQ. The CDR3 DNA reads TGTGCCAGCAGCCAAGGGAACGGGGGGGTATCGGAGACCCAGTACTTC. Translation gives CASSQGNGGVSETQYF.

V usage is TRBV2 and J usage is TRBJ2-7, with 7 bases lining up with TRBD1. Germline values: CDR1 SNHLY, CDR2 FYNNEI. The CDR3 spans 13 residues. V shed 7 bases and J 1 base; nucleotides not matched to a gene: 4. DNA for the CDR3: TGTGCCAGCACCGGGGACAGTTCCTACGAGCAGTACTTC. Amino acid sequence: CASTGDSSYEQYF.

This clonotype was detected only a few times. This chain uses TRBV7-9 with TRBJ1-1, with D uncertain. This CDR3 comprises 13 residues. V dropped 0 bases and J dropped 7 bases, with 9 bases sitting between them. From germline, CDR1 is SEHNR and CDR2 FQNEAQ (reference sequence). CDR3 region: CASSLAFGVEAFF. In DNA, the CDR3 is TGTGCCAGCAGCTTAGCGTTCGGGGTTGAAGCTTTCTTT.

This clonotype was detected many times. The gene calls are TRBV6-2 or TRBV6-3 and TRBJ2-7; TRBD2 is a possible D gene (5 bases). Trimming shortened V by 0 bases and J by 6 bases, and 15 bases separated the two germline ends. The CDR3 is 15 residues long. Per germline, CDR1 MNHEY and CDR2 SVGEGT. The CDR3 DNA reads TGTGCCAGCAGTTACTCTAGCGAGGGAAGCGTCGAGCAGTACTTC. Encoded protein: CASSYSSEGSVEQYF.

This clonotype was seen a handful of times. This sequence joins TRBV7-6 and TRBJ2-7; 9 bases agree with TRBD2. The germline CDR1 and CDR2 sequences are SGHVS and FNYEAQ. Trimming at V came to 5 bases and at J to 7 bases, leaving 9 bases not matched to a gene. This CDR3 is built from 14 residues. Here the CDR3 reads CASSPRGLAGEQYF. The CDR3 bases are TGTGCCAGCAGCCCCAGAGGGCTAGCGGGAGAGCAGTACTTC.

This clonotype was seen a few times. The rearrangement joins TRBV2 to TRBJ2-1, with 14 bases aligning to TRBD2. V lost 7 bases and J lost 9; bases outside the gene matches: 8. Germline lookup yields CDR1 SNHLY and CDR2 FYNNEI. This CDR3 contains 15 residues. The DNA of the CDR3 is TGTGCCAGCACCCAGACTAGCGGGGGGGCACGTGAGCAGTTCTTC. Translation: CASTQTSGGAREQFF.

The chain combines TRBV3-1 with TRBJ1-1, with D possibly TRBD1 on 6 matching bases. Per the germline V gene, CDR1 is LGHDT and CDR2 is YNNKEL (reference sequence). The CDR3 length is 18 residues. The V gene lost 0 bases and the J gene lost 0 bases, with 17 bases spanning the gap. CDR3 DNA sequence: TGTGCCAGCAGCCAAGAATTATTACAGGGCACCATGAACACTGAAGCTTTCTTT. Protein product: CASSQELLQGTMNTEAFF. Supplemented by reference TRBV3-1 and TRBJ1-1, the full variable domain reads DTAVSQTPKYLVTQMGNDKSIKCEQNLGHDTMYWYKQDSKKFLKIMFSYNNKELIINETVPNRFSPKSPDKAHLNLHINSLELGDSAVYFCASSQELLQGTMNTEAFFGQGTRLTVV.

This chain connects TRBV20-1 to TRBJ1-4; D not certain. This CDR3 has 12 amino acids. CDR1 is DFQATT and CDR2 is SNEGSKA in the germline V gene (reference sequence). The V end lost 5 bases, the J end lost 6 bases, and 10 bases lay between the germline ends. CDR3 amino acids: CSASGAHEKLFF. CDR3 in DNA: TGCAGTGCTTCGGGAGCCCATGAAAAACTGTTTTTT.

The chain employs TRBV20-1 and TRBJ1-5; the D is unclear. V was cut by 4 bases and J by 6 bases, with 13 bases left in between. Germline CDR1 and CDR2: DFQATT and SNEGSKA (reference sequence). The CDR3 is made up of 13 amino acids. The CDR3 spells CSATDDGAQPQHF. The CDR3 DNA reads as TGCAGTGCTACGGACGATGGAGCTCAGCCCCAGCATTTT.

The genes are TRBV23-1 and TRBJ2-1; no reliable D call. TRBV23-1 is marked as an open reading frame, function uncertain. This CDR3 has 14 residues. The V end was cut by 0 bases, the J end by 7 bases, with 10 bases between. The CDR3 DNA reads as TGCGCCAGCAGTCAATCGGGCAGGCAAAATGAGCAGTTCTTC. Encoded protein: CASSQSGRQNEQFF.